The present T cell receptor beta chain was sequenced within a study of shared clonotypes between healthy human individuals. Study summary: The donor pool was made up of two women and three men aged 18 to 49.

Clones were sequenced by immunoSEQ multiplex PCR, and TCRdb holds only the in-frame ones, with some missing. The repertoire holds about 2.4 million clones, with roughly 92% as singletons. General study results and limits: Around 5.3% of naive CD4 clonotypes were shared across a few donors. All-four-donor shared clonotypes had higher generation probabilities than non-shared clonotypes did.

Trimming removed 11 bases from V and 0 bases from J, with 14 bases in between. Germline assignment: CDR1 MNHNY and CDR2 SVGAGI (reference sequence). The CDR3 runs 14 residues. Comment on this clone: Its antigen is currently unknown.

The V and J genes are TRBV6-6 and TRBJ1-3, with a possible D match to TRBD1 (5 bases). Sequenced material: naive CD4+ T cells sorted from blood. As for subset: CD45RA+ positively selected. The receptor was derived from a man in his late teens or twenties in good health. The CDR3 loop is CAGRGGISGNTIYF. The DNA for the CDR3 is TGTGCCGGACGGGGGGGAATCTCTGGAAACACCATATATTTT.